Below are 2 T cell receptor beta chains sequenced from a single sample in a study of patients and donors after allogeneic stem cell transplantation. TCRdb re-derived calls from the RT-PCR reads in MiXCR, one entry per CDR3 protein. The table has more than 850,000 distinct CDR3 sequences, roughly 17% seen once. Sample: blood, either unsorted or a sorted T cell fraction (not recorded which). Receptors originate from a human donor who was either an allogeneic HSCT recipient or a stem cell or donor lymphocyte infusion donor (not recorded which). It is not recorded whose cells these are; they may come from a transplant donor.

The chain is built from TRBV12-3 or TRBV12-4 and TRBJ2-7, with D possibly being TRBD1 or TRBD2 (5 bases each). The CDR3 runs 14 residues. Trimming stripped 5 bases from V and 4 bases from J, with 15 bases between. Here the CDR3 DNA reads TGTGCCAGCAGTCACCGGGACCGAAAATACGAGCAGTACTTC. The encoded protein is CASSHRDRKYEQYF.

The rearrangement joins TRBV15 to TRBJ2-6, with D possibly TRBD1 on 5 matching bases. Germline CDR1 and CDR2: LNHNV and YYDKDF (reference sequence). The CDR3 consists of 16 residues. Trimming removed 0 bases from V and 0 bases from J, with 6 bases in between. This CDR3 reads CATSREGHSGANVLTF. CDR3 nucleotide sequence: TGTGCCACCAGCAGAGAGGGGCACTCTGGGGCCAACGTCCTGACTTTC. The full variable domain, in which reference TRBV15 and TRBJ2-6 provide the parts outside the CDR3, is DAMVIQNPRYQVTQFGKPVTLSCSQTLNHNVMYWYQQKSSQAPKLLFHYYDKDFNNEADTPDNFQSRRPNTSFCFLDIRSPGLGDTAMYLCATSREGHSGANVLTFGAGSRLTVL.